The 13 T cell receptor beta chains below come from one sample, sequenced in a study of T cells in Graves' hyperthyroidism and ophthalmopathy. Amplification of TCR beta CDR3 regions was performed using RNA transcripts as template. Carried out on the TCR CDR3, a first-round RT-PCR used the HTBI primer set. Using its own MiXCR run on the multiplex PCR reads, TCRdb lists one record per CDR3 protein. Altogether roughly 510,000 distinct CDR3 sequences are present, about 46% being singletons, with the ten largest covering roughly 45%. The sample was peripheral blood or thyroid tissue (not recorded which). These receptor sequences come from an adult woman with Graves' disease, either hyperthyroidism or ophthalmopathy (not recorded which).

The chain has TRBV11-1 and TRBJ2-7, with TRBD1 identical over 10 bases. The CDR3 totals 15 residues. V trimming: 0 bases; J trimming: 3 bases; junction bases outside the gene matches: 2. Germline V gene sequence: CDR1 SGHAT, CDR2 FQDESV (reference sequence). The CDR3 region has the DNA TGTGCCAGCAGCTTAGCGGGACAGGGGATCTACGAGCAGTACTTC. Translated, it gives CASSLAGQGIYEQYF.

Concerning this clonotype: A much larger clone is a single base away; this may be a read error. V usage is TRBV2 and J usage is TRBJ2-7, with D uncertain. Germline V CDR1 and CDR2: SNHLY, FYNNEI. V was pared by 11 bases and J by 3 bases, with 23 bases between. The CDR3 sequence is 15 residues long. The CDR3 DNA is TGTGCCGGCATTGGAGCCCATCCGAGGAGCTACGAGCAGTACTTC. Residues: CAGIGAHPRSYEQYF. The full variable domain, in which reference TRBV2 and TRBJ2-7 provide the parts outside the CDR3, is EPEVTQTPSHQVTQMGQEVILRCVPISNHLYFYWYRQILGQKVEFLVSFYNNEISEKSEIFDDQFSVERPDGSNFTLKIRSTKLEDSAMYFCAGIGAHPRSYEQYFGPGTRLTVT.

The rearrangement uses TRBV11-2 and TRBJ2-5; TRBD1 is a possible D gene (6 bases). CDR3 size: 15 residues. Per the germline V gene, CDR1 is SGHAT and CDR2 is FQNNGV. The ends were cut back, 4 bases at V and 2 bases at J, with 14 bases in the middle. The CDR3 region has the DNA TGTGCCAGCAGCTCTCGTTTAGGACAGCAAGAGACCCAGTACTTC. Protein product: CASSSRLGQQETQYF.

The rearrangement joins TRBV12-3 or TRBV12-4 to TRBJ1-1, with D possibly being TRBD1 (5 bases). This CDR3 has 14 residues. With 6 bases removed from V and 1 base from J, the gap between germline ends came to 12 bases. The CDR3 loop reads CASSPQAQNTEAFF. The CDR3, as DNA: TGTGCCAGCAGCCCACAGGCCCAGAACACTGAAGCTTTCTTT.

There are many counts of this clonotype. The CDR3 sequence: CASSSLSTAQETQYF. CDR3 nucleotides: TGTGCCAGCAGCTCTCTGAGTACAGCCCAAGAGACCCAGTACTTC. This sequence joins TRBV7-2 and TRBJ2-5; unclear D gene. V lost 4 bases and J lost 1, with 13 bases in between. Per germline, CDR1 SGHTA and CDR2 FQGNSA. The CDR3 length is 15 residues.

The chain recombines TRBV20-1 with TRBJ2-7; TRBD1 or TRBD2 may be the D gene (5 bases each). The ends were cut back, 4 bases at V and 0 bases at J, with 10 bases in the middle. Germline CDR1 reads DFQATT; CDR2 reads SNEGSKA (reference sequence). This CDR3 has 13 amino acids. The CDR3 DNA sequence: TGCAGTGCTAAGGGACCTTTCTCCTACGAGCAGTACTTC. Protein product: CSAKGPFSYEQYF.

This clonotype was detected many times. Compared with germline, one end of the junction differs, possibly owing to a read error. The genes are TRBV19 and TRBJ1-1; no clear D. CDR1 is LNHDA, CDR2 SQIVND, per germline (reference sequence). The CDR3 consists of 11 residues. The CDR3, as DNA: TGCGCCAGCAGTCGAGGCACTGAAGCTTTCTTT. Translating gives CASSRGTEAFF.

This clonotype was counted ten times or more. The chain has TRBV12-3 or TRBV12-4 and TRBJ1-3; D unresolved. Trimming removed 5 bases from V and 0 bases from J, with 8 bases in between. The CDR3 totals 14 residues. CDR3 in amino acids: CASSKGLSGNTIYF. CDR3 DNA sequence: TGTGCCAGCAGTAAGGGTCTCTCTGGAAACACCATATATTTT.

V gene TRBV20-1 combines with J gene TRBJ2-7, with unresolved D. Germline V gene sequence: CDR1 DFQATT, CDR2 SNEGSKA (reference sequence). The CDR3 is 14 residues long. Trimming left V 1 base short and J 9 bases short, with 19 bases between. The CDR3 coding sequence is TGCAGTGCTAGAGTTGTAGAGATGTACCGAGGGCAGTACTTC. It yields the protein CSARVVEMYRGQYF.

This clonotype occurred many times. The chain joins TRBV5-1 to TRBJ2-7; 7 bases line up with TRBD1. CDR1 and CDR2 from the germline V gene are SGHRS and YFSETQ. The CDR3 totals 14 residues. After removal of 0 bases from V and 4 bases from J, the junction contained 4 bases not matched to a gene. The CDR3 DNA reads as TGCGCCAGCAGCTTGGTCCCGGGACAGTACGAGCAGTACTTC. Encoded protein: CASSLVPGQYEQYF.

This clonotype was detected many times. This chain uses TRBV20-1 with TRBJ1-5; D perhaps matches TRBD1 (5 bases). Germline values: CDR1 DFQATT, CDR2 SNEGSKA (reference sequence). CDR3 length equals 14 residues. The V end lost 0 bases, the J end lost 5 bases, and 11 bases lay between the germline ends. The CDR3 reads CSARDLGQDQPQHF. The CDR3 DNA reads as TGCAGTGCTAGAGATTTGGGGCAAGATCAGCCCCAGCATTTT.

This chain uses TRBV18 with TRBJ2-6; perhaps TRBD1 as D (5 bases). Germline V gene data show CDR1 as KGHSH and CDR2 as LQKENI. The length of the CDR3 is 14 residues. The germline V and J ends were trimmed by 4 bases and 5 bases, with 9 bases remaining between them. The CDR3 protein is CASSRGGRANVLTF. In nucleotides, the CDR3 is TGTGCCAGCTCACGGGGCGGTCGGGCCAACGTCCTGACTTTC.

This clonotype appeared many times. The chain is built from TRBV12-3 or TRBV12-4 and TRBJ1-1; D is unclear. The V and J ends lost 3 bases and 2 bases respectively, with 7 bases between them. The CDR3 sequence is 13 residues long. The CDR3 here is CASSFAKNTEAFF. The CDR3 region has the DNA TGTGCCAGCAGTTTTGCCAAAAACACTGAAGCTTTCTTT.